Sequencing of this T cell receptor (beta chain) was carried out in a study of blood T cell repertoires in COVID-19. Study context: Samples of COVID-19 (acute and convalescent) were obtained from the United States, Italy and Spain.

For recovered donors of Cohort 3, there were two negative PCRs, clearance, or symptom resolution. Germline CDR1 is SGHTA and CDR2 is FQGNSA. V shed 2 bases and J 5 bases; nucleotides not matched to a gene: 3. This CDR3 contains 13 residues. In the original processing: Nucleated cell counts were estimated from reference gene primer amplification. Produced via immunoSEQ multiplex PCR; TCRdb's table is partial and in-frame only. V and J calls and clone size follow that table, whereas D and trimming were derived from the DNA. The sample includes about 180,000 clones, more than 80% of them seen just once. Sequences were obtained from PBMCs or T cells enriched from blood (not recorded which). The receptor comes from a man aged 40-55 years who had recovered from COVID-19. This rearrangement joins TRBV7-2 to TRBJ2-7; 7 nucleotides agree with TRBD1. The CDR3 nucleotides are TGTGCCAGCAGCTTACAGGGACAGAACGAGCAGTACTTC. Translation gives CASSLQGQNEQYF.